The rows below give T cell receptor beta chains drawn from one sample of a study of cytomegalovirus exposure and HLA in healthy donors. Profiling relied on immunoSEQ multiplex PCR, and the TCRdb table lists in-frame clones only, not all of them. The sample consists of fewer than 200,000 clones, around 84% of them appearing once. Sequencing input: PBMCs. The receptor source for this set is a man younger than 45 in good health and CMV-seropositive. Both conserved end residues are part of each CDR3.

cdr3_aa	v_call	j_call
CASSQAGSSYNEQFF	TRBV4-1	TRBJ2-1
CASSVGSSGANVLTF	TRBV9	TRBJ2-6
CASSQGSLAIFETQYF	TRBV14	TRBJ2-5
CASSGGTVYNEQFF	TRBV9	TRBJ2-1
CASRTGQVSNEQFF	TRBV6-5	TRBJ2-1
CASSLHSNYGYTF	TRBV5-4	TRBJ1-2
CSSSFIPPGDYIRGFRYF	TRBV7-9	TRBJ2-7
CASSFGSSSYNEQFF	TRBV11-1	TRBJ2-1
CASSLGHGGELFF	TRBV28	TRBJ2-2
CASSVTSGTHNEQFF	TRBV9	TRBJ2-1
CASSPAGGNEQFF	TRBV7-2	TRBJ2-1
CSSSLVGWTSGTSYNEQFF	TRBV7-9	TRBJ2-1
CASSQDRRGVNEQYF	TRBV4-3	TRBJ2-7
CASSFPSGRDTQETQYF	TRBV12-1	TRBJ2-5
CASSVVGQPSNYGYTF	TRBV9	TRBJ1-2
CASSKGLKNTEAFF	TRBV5-1	TRBJ1-1
CASSVGSGQYNSPLHF	TRBV9	TRBJ1-6
CASSGQRQETQYF	TRBV2	TRBJ2-5
CASSPTGLEGYTF	TRBV27	TRBJ1-2
CAIRSQLNTEAFF	TRBV10-3	TRBJ1-1
CASSANRGPNEKLFF	TRBV6-1	TRBJ1-4
CASRLDSPDTQYF	TRBV5-6	TRBJ2-3
CASSLRRQDYEQYF	TRBV27	TRBJ2-7
CASSYSASGFQETQYF	TRBV6-5	TRBJ2-5
CASSPRVGGFNEKLFF	TRBV7-9	TRBJ1-4
CASTPAIGTSGSYEQYF	TRBV27	TRBJ2-7
CAHGQGGTYEQYF	TRBV30	TRBJ2-7
CASSLLAGGPPYNEQFF	TRBV5-1	TRBJ2-1
CASSLGGENNSPLHF	TRBV13	TRBJ1-6
CASSSRLAGVIGTDTQYF	TRBV7-9	TRBJ2-3
CASRTGTGNTEAFF	TRBV5-1	TRBJ1-1
CASSEPGLGNTIYF	TRBV25-1	TRBJ1-3
CASSAGVLNGYTF	TRBV25-1	TRBJ1-2
CASSSSDGSYNEQFF	TRBV27	TRBJ2-1
CASSGDGNQPQHF	TRBV5-1	TRBJ1-5
CSVPVHTEAFF	TRBV29-1	TRBJ1-1
CASSQGTGGLWTEAFF	TRBV4-1	TRBJ1-1
CASSPNRGQSTEAFF	TRBV7-9	TRBJ1-1
CASSVGGQGTEAFF	TRBV9	TRBJ1-1
CASSTWDRAYGYTF	TRBV7-2	TRBJ1-2
CASRGTAYGYTF	TRBV28	TRBJ1-2
CASSPALGQGYGYTF	TRBV19	TRBJ1-2
CASSYPTDLNTEAFF	TRBV5-4	TRBJ1-1
CASSLGREGGNNEQFF	TRBV7-2	TRBJ2-1
CASSLMGPGTGVSYNEQFF	TRBV7-9	TRBJ2-1
CASRPRQGYGYTF	TRBV27	TRBJ1-2
CASSLGDRGRGGYTF	TRBV5-1	TRBJ1-2
CSSSLASGTGGEKLFF	TRBV7-9	TRBJ1-4
CASAGTRADYGYTF	TRBV2	TRBJ1-2
CASSPKTGGSVYGYTF	TRBV18	TRBJ1-2
CASLLDRGGTDTQYF	TRBV6-1	TRBJ2-3
CASRRWTGTDTQYF	TRBV6-5	TRBJ2-3
CASSYRGGGNEQYF	TRBV6-5	TRBJ2-7